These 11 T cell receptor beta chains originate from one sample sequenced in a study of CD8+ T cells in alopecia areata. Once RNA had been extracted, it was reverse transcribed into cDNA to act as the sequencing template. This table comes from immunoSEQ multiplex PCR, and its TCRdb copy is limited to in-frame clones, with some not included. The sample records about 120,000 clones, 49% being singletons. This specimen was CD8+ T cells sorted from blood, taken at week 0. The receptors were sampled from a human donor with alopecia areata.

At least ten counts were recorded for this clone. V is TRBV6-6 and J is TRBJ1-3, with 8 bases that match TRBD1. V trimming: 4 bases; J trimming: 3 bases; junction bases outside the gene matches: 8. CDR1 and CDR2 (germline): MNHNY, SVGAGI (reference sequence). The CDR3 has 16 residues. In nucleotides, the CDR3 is TGTGCCAGCAGTTCCTTGGACAGGGACGGTGGAAACACCATATATTTT. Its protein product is CASSSLDRDGGNTIYF.

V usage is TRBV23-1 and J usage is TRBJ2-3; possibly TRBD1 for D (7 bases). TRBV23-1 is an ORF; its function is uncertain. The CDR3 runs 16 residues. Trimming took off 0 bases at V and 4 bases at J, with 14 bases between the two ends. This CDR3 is CASSQSWQGEADTQYF. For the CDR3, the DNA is TGCGCCAGCAGTCAATCTTGGCAGGGGGAGGCAGATACGCAGTATTTT.

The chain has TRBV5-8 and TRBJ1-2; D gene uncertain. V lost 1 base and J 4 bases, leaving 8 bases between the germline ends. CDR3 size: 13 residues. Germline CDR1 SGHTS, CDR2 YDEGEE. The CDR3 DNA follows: TGTGCCAGCAGCTTGAACCTCGCCTATGGCTACACCTTC. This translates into CASSLNLAYGYTF.

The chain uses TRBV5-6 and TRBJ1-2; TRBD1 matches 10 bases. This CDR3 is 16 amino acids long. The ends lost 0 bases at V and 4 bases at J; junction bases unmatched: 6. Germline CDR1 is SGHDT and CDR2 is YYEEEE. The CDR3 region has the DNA TGTGCCAGCAGCTTGGCCAGGGGACAGGGGAGCTATGGCTACACCTTC. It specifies CASSLARGQGSYGYTF.

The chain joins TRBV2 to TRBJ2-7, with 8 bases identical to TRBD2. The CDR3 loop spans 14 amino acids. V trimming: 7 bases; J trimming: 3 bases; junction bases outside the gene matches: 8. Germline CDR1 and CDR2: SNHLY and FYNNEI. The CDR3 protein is CASTEGSGDYEQYF. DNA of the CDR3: TGTGCCAGCACCGAGGGTAGCGGGGACTACGAGCAGTACTTC.

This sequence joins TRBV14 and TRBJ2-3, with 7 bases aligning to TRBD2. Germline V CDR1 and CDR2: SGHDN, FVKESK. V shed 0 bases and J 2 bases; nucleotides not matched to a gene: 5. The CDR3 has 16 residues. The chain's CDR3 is CASSQDGEGYTDTQYF. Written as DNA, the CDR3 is TGTGCCAGCAGCCAAGATGGGGAGGGGTACACAGATACGCAGTATTTT. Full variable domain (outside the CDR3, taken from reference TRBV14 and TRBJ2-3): EAGVTQFPSHSVIEKGQTVTLRCDPISGHDNLYWYRRVMGKEIKFLLHFVKESKQDESGMPNNRFLAERTGGTYSTLKVQPAELEDSGVYFCASSQDGEGYTDTQYFGPGTRLTVL.

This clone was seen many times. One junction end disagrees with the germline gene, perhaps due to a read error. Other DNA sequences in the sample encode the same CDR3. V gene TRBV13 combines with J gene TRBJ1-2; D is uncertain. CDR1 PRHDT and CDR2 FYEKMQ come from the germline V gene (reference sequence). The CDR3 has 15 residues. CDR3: CASSQDRASGYGYTF. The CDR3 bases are TGCGCCAGCAGCCAAGATAGGGCCAGCGGCTATGGCTACACCTTC.

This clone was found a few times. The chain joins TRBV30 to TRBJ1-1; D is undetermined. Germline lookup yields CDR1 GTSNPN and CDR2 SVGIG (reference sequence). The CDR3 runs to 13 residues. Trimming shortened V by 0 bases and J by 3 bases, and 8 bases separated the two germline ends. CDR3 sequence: CAWSVFGDTEAFF. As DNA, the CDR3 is TGTGCCTGGAGTGTATTTGGGGACACTGAAGCTTTCTTT.

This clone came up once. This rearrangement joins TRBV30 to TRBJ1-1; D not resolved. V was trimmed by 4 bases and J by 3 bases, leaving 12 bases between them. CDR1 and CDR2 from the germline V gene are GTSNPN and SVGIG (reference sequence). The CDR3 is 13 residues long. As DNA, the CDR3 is TGTGCCTGGACCCCGTTAGGGCACACTGAAGCTTTCTTT. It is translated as CAWTPLGHTEAFF.

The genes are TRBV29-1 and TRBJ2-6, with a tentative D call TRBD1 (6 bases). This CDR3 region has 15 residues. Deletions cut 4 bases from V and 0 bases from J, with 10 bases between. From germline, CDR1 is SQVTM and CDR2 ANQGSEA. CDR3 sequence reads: CSVAGDHSGANVLTF. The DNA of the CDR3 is TGCAGCGTTGCAGGGGACCACTCTGGGGCCAACGTCCTGACTTTC.

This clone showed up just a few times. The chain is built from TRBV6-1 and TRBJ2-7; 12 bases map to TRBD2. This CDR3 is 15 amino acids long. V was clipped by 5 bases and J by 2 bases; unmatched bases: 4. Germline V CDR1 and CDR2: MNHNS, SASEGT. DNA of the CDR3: TGTGCCAGCAGTTTTACTAGCGGGGGGCCCTACGAGCAGTACTTC. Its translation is CASSFTSGGPYEQYF.